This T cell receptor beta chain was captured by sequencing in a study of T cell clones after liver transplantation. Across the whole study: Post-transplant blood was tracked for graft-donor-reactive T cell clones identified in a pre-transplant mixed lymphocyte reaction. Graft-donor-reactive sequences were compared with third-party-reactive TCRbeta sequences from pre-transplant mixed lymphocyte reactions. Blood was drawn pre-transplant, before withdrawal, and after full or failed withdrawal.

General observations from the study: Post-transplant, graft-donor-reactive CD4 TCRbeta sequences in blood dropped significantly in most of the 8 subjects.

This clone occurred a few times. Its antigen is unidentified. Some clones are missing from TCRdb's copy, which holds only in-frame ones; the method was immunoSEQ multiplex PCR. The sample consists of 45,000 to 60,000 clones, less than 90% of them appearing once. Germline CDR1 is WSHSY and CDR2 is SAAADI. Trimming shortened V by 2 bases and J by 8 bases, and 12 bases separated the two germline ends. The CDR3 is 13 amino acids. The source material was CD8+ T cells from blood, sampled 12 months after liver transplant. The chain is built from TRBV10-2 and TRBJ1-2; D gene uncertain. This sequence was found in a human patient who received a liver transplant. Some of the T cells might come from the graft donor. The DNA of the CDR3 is TGCGCCAGCAGTGAGGAACAAGGCTACGGCTACACCTTC. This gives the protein CASSEEQGYGYTF.